Below are 32 T cell receptor beta chains sequenced from a single sample in a study of response to subunit inactivated influenza vaccine. TCRdb processed the RT-PCR reads anew with MiXCR; each CDR3 protein has one entry. The top ten clones hold less than 2.5% of a sample with 450,000 to 550,000 distinct CDR3 sequences, around 25% of them seen once. Sequencing was performed on CD4+ T cells sorted from PBMCs, taken around 5 days after vaccination. Receptors originate from a man aged 45-60 years who received an inactivated influenza vaccine.

The rearrangement links TRBV11-3 to TRBJ2-1; 7 nucleotides agree with TRBD2. The trim removed 0 bases at V and 11 bases at J, leaving 1 base unmatched. The V gene's germline CDR1 is SGHNT and CDR2 YENEEA. This CDR3 comprises 12 residues. The CDR3 region is CASSLEAGKQFF. The DNA of the CDR3 is TGTGCCAGCAGCTTAGAAGCGGGAAAGCAGTTCTTC.

This sequence joins TRBV15 and TRBJ2-7; 11 nucleotides line up with TRBD1. CDR3 length equals 17 residues. The trim removed 2 bases at V and 1 base at J, leaving 7 bases unmatched. The germline V gene has CDR1 LNHNV and CDR2 YYDKDF (reference sequence). The CDR3, as DNA: TGTGCCACCAGCAGACTGGATGGGACAGGGGGTTCCTACGAGCAGTACTTC. It specifies CATSRLDGTGGSYEQYF.

Only a few counts were recorded for this clonotype. CDR3 sequence reads: CASRRLAGGPLHEQFF. In DNA, the CDR3 is TGTGCCAGCAGAAGACTAGCGGGGGGGCCTCTCCATGAGCAGTTCTTC. The genes are TRBV12-3 or TRBV12-4 and TRBJ2-1; 14 bases line up with TRBD2. This CDR3 is 16 amino acids long. V lost 6 bases to trimming and J lost 8 bases; unmatched junction nucleotides: 9.

CDR3 region: CSAPDGLYEQYF. CDR3 bases: TGCAGTGCTCCGGACGGACTCTACGAGCAGTACTTC. This rearrangement joins TRBV20-1 to TRBJ2-7; weak D call: TRBD2 (5 bases). Germline CDR1 is DFQATT and CDR2 is SNEGSKA (reference sequence). V shed 5 bases and J shed 3 bases, with 11 bases lying between them. The CDR3 extends over 12 amino acids.

The CDR3 spells CSAHQPGGVGYGYTF. The CDR3, as DNA: TGCAGTGCACATCAACCAGGGGGCGTTGGCTATGGCTACACCTTC. The chain couples TRBV20-1 to TRBJ1-2, with 8 nucleotides matching TRBD1. Germline V gene data show CDR1 as DFQATT and CDR2 as SNEGSKA (reference sequence). This CDR3 is 15 amino acids long. V lost 6 bases and J lost 4; bases outside the gene matches: 13.

This clonotype was seen more than once but under ten times. V gene TRBV20-1 combines with J gene TRBJ2-1; TRBD1 matches at 9 bases. This CDR3 is built from 17 residues. The germline V gene encodes CDR1 DFQATT and CDR2 SNEGSKA (reference sequence). Trimming cost V 5 bases and J 2 bases; bases outside gene matches: 13. Written as DNA, the CDR3 is TGCAGTGCTTCCGGGACAGGGTTAGGCGGGGCCTACAATGAGCAGTTCTTC. Protein: CSASGTGLGGAYNEQFF.

J is TRBJ1-5 and V is TRBV28, with D possibly being TRBD1 (5 bases). Per germline, CDR1 MDHEN and CDR2 SYDVKM. Trimming cost V 6 bases and J 2 bases, with 14 bases left between them. The CDR3 extends over 15 amino acids. DNA of the CDR3: TGTGCCAGCAGACCCGTAGGGGCAGGCAATCAGCCCCAGCATTTT. As protein: CASRPVGAGNQPQHF.

The chain recombines TRBV6-1 with TRBJ2-7, with TRBD1 matching over 12 bases. After removal of 5 bases from V and 0 bases from J, the junction contained 5 bases not matched to a gene. CDR1 and CDR2 (germline): MNHNS, SASEGT. The CDR3 runs 16 residues. The CDR3 spells CASSRDRGRISYEQYF. CDR3 in DNA: TGTGCCAGCAGTCGGGACAGGGGGCGGATCTCCTACGAGCAGTACTTC.

The J gene is TRBJ2-3, the V gene TRBV7-2; D tentatively reads TRBD1 or TRBD2 (5 bases each). The V end was cut by 4 bases, the J end by 6 bases, with 14 bases between. Germline V CDR1 and CDR2: SGHTA, FQGNSA. The CDR3 has 14 amino acids. The CDR3 here is CASSSWTGGDTQYF. The CDR3 nucleotides are TGTGCCAGCAGCTCCTGGACTGGGGGTGATACGCAGTATTTT.

This clonotype was counted only a few times. The rearrangement uses TRBV20-1 and TRBJ1-3, with unresolved D. The CDR3 consists of 13 residues. V lost 3 bases to trimming and J lost 3 bases, with 9 bases between them. CDR1 and CDR2 (germline): DFQATT, SNEGSKA (reference sequence). The CDR3: CSASPTLGNTIYF. In nucleotides, the CDR3 is TGCAGTGCTAGCCCGACACTTGGAAACACCATATATTTT.

This clonotype was detected only a few times. The chain employs TRBV4-2 and TRBJ1-1; weak D call: TRBD1 (5 bases). CDR3 size: 15 residues. With 0 bases removed from V and 0 bases from J, the gap between germline ends came to 8 bases. Germline assignment: CDR1 LGHNA and CDR2 YNFKEQ. The CDR3 here is CASSQETRVNTEAFF. In DNA, the CDR3 is TGTGCCAGCAGCCAAGAGACCAGGGTGAACACTGAAGCTTTCTTT.

V usage is TRBV6-1 and J usage is TRBJ1-4; no clear D gene. Looked up from germline, CDR1 is MNHNS and CDR2 is SASEGT. The CDR3 has 13 amino acids. V was pared by 8 bases and J by 6 bases, with 13 bases between. CDR3 protein: CASRTQRDEKLFF. CDR3 DNA: TGTGCCAGCCGGACGCAGCGCGATGAAAAACTGTTTTTT.

The rearrangement links TRBV20-1 to TRBJ2-3; possible D gene TRBD2, 6 bases. This CDR3 spans 14 amino acids. Germline CDR1 DFQATT, CDR2 SNEGSKA (reference sequence). V lost 6 bases and J 5 bases, leaving 18 bases between the germline ends. The CDR3 DNA follows: TGCAGTGCCCCCCGGGACTCTTTCCTAGATACGCAGTATTTT. Amino acids: CSAPRDSFLDTQYF.

The chain recombines TRBV28 with TRBJ2-1; 10 nucleotides line up with TRBD1. The CDR3 consists of 14 residues. The V gene end was trimmed by 6 bases and the J gene end by 8 bases; junction bases not matched to a gene: 7. CDR1 and CDR2 (germline): MDHEN, SYDVKM. CDR3 DNA sequence: TGTGCCAGCAGGGGGGACAGGGGCCAGTATGAGCAGTTCTTC. Translating gives CASRGDRGQYEQFF.

The chain combines TRBV20-1 with TRBJ2-7; the match to TRBD1 covers 9 bases. Germline V gene data show CDR1 as DFQATT and CDR2 as SNEGSKA (reference sequence). Trimming removed 0 bases from V and 1 base from J; junction bases left unmatched: 1. This CDR3 contains 14 residues. Written as DNA, the CDR3 is TGCAGTGCTAGAGAAGGGACAGGGTCCTACGAGCAGTACTTC. As protein: CSAREGTGSYEQYF.

The chain is built from TRBV5-1 and TRBJ2-1; D might be TRBD1 (6 bases). This CDR3 is built from 15 residues. Germline V gene lookup returns CDR1 SGHRS and CDR2 YFSETQ. V was cut by 5 bases and J by 3 bases, with 15 bases left in between. The CDR3 loop is CASRPQGQRYNEQFF. The CDR3 DNA reads TGCGCCAGCAGGCCCCAAGGACAGCGCTACAATGAGCAGTTCTTC.

This clonotype was detected a few times. The rearrangement joins TRBV20-1 to TRBJ2-2, with 7 nucleotides matching TRBD1. Trimming at V came to 5 bases and at J to 6 bases, leaving 3 bases not matched to a gene. Germline V CDR1 and CDR2: DFQATT, SNEGSKA (reference sequence). This CDR3 contains 12 residues. CDR3 nucleotide sequence: TGCAGTGCTGCCCAGGGGGCCGGGGAGCTGTTTTTT. The encoded protein is CSAAQGAGELFF.

This clonotype showed up just a few times. The CDR3 loop is CSARTVADTQYF. The DNA of the CDR3 is TGCAGTGCCCGGACTGTCGCCGATACGCAGTATTTT. The V call is TRBV20-1, the J call TRBJ2-3; D is perhaps TRBD2 (5 bases). Germline CDR1 and CDR2: DFQATT and SNEGSKA (reference sequence). The CDR3 runs to 12 residues. V was cut by 6 bases and J by 6 bases, with 13 bases left in between.

The chain carries TRBV5-1 and TRBJ2-7, with D possibly being TRBD1 (7 bases). Trimming stripped 7 bases from V and 2 bases from J, with 13 bases between. CDR1 SGHRS and CDR2 YFSETQ come from the germline V gene. This CDR3 spans 13 amino acids. CDR3 protein: CASGPGGTYEQYF. The CDR3 DNA reads as TGCGCCAGCGGGCCAGGGGGGACCTACGAGCAGTACTTC.

The gene calls are TRBV7-9 and TRBJ1-1; a possible D gene is TRBD1 (5 bases). Trimming cost V 5 bases and J 5 bases, with 18 bases left between them. Per germline, CDR1 SEHNR and CDR2 FQNEAQ (reference sequence). The CDR3 is 15 amino acids. For the CDR3, the DNA is TGTGCCAGCAGCCCTCCGGGCCTGGGGCGGACTGAAGCTTTCTTT. It translates to CASSPPGLGRTEAFF.

This clonotype came up a few times. This chain links TRBV7-9 with TRBJ2-1, with 10 bases identical to TRBD2. CDR1 and CDR2 from the germline V gene are SEHNR and FQNEAQ (reference sequence). CDR3 length equals 16 residues. V was clipped by 1 base and J by 3 bases; unmatched bases: 3. As DNA, the CDR3 is TGTGCCAGCAGCTTAGTTAGCGGGGGGCTCTACAATGAGCAGTTCTTC. Residues: CASSLVSGGLYNEQFF.

This clonotype came up a few times. This chain links TRBV12-3 or TRBV12-4 with TRBJ1-1; D perhaps matches TRBD1 (6 bases). CDR3 size: 18 residues. Trimming cost V 1 base and J 1 base, with 19 bases left between them. CDR3 sequence reads: CASSLVEIWTDSNTEAFF. The CDR3 nucleotides are TGTGCCAGCAGTTTAGTGGAAATATGGACAGACTCGAACACTGAAGCTTTCTTT.

The CDR3 sequence: CSVGTSGRSYNEQFF. The CDR3 nucleotides are TGCAGCGTCGGGACTAGCGGGAGGTCATACAATGAGCAGTTCTTC. V is TRBV29-1 and J is TRBJ2-1; 15 nucleotides agree with TRBD2. The CDR3 has 15 amino acids. Germline CDR1 SQVTM, CDR2 ANQGSEA. Trimming at V came to 6 bases and at J to 4 bases, leaving 4 bases not matched to a gene.

A few counts support this clonotype. The rearrangement uses TRBV7-2 and TRBJ2-3; D gene unclear. Germline loops: CDR1 SGHTA, CDR2 FQGNSA. V was shortened by 5 bases and J by 1 base, with 7 bases between the two germline ends. The CDR3 length is 13 residues. The CDR3 nucleotides are TGTGCCAGCAGCCGACCTCGCACAGATACGCAGTATTTT. It encodes CASSRPRTDTQYF.

The sample holds a few counts of this clonotype. The chain is built from TRBV12-3 or TRBV12-4 and TRBJ2-7, with 7 bases aligning to TRBD2. CDR3 size: 15 residues. V dropped 1 base and J dropped 3; count of bases not matched to a gene: 6. DNA for the CDR3: TGTGCCAGCAGTTTAGGGCTAGCGGACTACTACGAGCAGTACTTC. Translated: CASSLGLADYYEQYF.

The chain has TRBV28 and TRBJ2-7; 10 positions agree with TRBD1. CDR3 size: 15 residues. Germline values: CDR1 MDHEN, CDR2 SYDVKM. With 6 bases clipped from V and 2 bases from J, the junction kept 7 bases outside the gene matches. The CDR3 reads CASRLSGTGAYEQYF. Here the CDR3 DNA reads TGTGCCAGCAGACTCTCCGGGACAGGGGCCTACGAGCAGTACTTC.

This clonotype was observed a few times. The chain has TRBV7-2 and TRBJ2-3, with TRBD1 identical over 7 bases. This CDR3 is built from 16 residues. With V trimmed by 5 bases and J by 0 bases, 8 bases remained unmatched. Per germline, CDR1 SGHTA and CDR2 FQGNSA. CDR3 nucleotide sequence: TGTGCCAGCAGCCGCGACAGGGCCTCTAGCACAGATACGCAGTATTTT. This sequence encodes CASSRDRASSTDTQYF.

This clonotype appeared many times. The V gene is TRBV9, the J gene TRBJ1-6; a possible D gene is TRBD1 (6 bases). Germline lookup yields CDR1 SGDLS and CDR2 YYNGEE. V gave up 2 bases and J gave up 7 bases, with 10 bases separating them. This CDR3 has 14 amino acids. CDR3 bases: TGTGCCAGCAGCGTCGGGACATACAATTCACCCCTCCACTTT. It encodes CASSVGTYNSPLHF.

There are a few counts of this clonotype. J is TRBJ2-1 and V is TRBV20-1; 10 nucleotides agree with TRBD2. The CDR3 contains 18 residues. V lost 0 bases to trimming and J lost 9 bases; unmatched junction nucleotides: 17. Germline V gene sequence: CDR1 DFQATT, CDR2 SNEGSKA (reference sequence). The CDR3 region is CSARDHPQGLAVRPEQFF. The CDR3 DNA follows: TGCAGTGCTAGAGATCACCCCCAAGGACTAGCGGTTAGGCCTGAGCAGTTCTTC.

This clonotype was counted a few times. V and J are TRBV24-1 and TRBJ2-1; tentatively, D is TRBD2 (6 bases). Deletions cut 7 bases from V and 6 bases from J, with 18 bases between. This CDR3 has 15 residues. Germline V gene data show CDR1 as KGHDR and CDR2 as SFDVKD. CDR3 DNA: TGTGCCACCAGAAGTGGGGGGAGCAAGATCAATGAGCAGTTCTTC. Encoded protein: CATRSGGSKINEQFF.

This chain uses TRBV4-2 with TRBJ1-5; 9 positions agree with TRBD1. The CDR3 contains 15 residues. Per germline, CDR1 LGHNA and CDR2 YNFKEQ. V gave up 3 bases and J gave up 7 bases; unmatched junction bases: 7. The chain's CDR3 is CASSHPGQGGQPQHF. The CDR3 region has the DNA TGTGCCAGCAGCCATCCGGGACAGGGAGGACAGCCCCAGCATTTT.

This clonotype was picked up a small number of times. The chain couples TRBV20-1 to TRBJ2-5; weak D call: TRBD2 (6 bases). The V end lost 2 bases, the J end lost 6 bases, and 13 bases lay between the germline ends. The CDR3 contains 13 residues. CDR1 and CDR2 (germline): DFQATT, SNEGSKA (reference sequence). CDR3 sequence (DNA): TGCAGTGCTAGATGGGCGGGGCCCCAGACCCAGTACTTC. It encodes CSARWAGPQTQYF.